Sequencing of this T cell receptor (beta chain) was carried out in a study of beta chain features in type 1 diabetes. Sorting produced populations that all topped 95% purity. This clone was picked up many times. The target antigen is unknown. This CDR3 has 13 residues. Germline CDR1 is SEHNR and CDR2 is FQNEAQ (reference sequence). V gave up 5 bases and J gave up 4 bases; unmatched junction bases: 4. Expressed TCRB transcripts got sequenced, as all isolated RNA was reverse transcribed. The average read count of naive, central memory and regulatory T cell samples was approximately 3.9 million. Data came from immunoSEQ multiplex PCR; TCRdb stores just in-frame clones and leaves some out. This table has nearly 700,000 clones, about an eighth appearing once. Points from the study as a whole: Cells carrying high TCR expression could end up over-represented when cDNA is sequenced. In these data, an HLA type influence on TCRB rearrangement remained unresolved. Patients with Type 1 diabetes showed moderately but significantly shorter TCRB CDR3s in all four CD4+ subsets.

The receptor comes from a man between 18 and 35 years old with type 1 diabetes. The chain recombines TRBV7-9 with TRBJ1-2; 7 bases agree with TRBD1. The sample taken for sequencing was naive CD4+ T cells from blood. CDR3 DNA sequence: TGTGCCAGCAGCCGGGACAGCGTCTATGGCTACACCTTC. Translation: CASSRDSVYGYTF.